This T cell receptor beta chain was captured in a study of T cell responses to AZD1222 COVID-19 vaccine. Study results and caveats: The reported proportion of spike-specific TCRs targeting unmutated variant regions was nearly half. The breadth and depth of Spike-specific TCRs increased once two AZD1222 doses had been given.

Profiled with immunoSEQ multiplex PCR; TCRdb holds only in-frame clones, not every one. The sample yields 85,000 to 90,000 clones, 85% to 90% seen once. This CDR3 region has 12 residues. Germline assignment: CDR1 LGHDT and CDR2 YNNKEL (reference sequence). V shed 1 base and J shed 4 bases, with 4 bases lying between them. Details on this clone: Its specificity is not known. This sample also contains other DNA sequences that code for the same CDR3.

V usage is TRBV3-1 (or the pseudogene TRBV3-2) and J usage is TRBJ1-2; D uncertain. This specimen was peripheral blood, taken on day 0 of MenACWY control vaccination. The receptor was isolated from an adult in good health. This chain's CDR3 is CASSQAVYGYTF. In DNA, the CDR3 is TGTGCCAGCAGCCAAGCTGTCTATGGCTACACCTTC.